This T cell receptor beta chain was sequenced in a study of blood T cell repertoires in COVID-19. Study-level information: Donors in the United States, Italy and Spain gave samples during acute or convalescent COVID-19. Sample material is recorded as cDNA or gDNA derived from T cells, B-cell-depleted T cells, or PBMCs.

This CDR3 is 13 amino acids long. Trimming removed 5 bases at V and 0 bases at J, with 6 bases between. CDR1 is MNHEY and CDR2 is SMNVEV in the germline V gene (reference sequence). Authors' data handling: Reference gene primer amplification gave nucleated cell count estimates. This table comes from immunoSEQ multiplex PCR, and its TCRdb copy is limited to in-frame clones, with some not included. From that table come the V and J calls and clone size; the DNA was used to work out D and trimming. The data contain over 150,000 clones, about 90% of them singletons. This TCR was sampled from a man aged 50 or older with acute or convalescent COVID-19. The sample consisted of peripheral blood. J is TRBJ2-3 and V is TRBV27; D gene uncertain. This CDR3 reads CASSASSTDTQYF. CDR3 nucleotide sequence: TGTGCCAGCAGTGCTAGTAGCACAGATACGCAGTATTTT.